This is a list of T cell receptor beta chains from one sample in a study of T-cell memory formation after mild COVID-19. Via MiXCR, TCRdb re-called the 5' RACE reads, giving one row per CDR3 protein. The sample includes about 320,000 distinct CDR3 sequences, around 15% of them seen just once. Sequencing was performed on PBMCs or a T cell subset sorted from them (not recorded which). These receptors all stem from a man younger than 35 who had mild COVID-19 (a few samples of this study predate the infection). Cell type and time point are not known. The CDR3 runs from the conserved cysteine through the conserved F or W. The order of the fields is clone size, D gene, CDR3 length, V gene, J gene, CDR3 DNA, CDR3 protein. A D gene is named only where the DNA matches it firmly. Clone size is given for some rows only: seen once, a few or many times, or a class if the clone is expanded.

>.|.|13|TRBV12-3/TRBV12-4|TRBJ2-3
TGTGCCAGCGGCAAGGGCAGCACAGATACGCAGTATTTT
CASGKGSTDTQYF
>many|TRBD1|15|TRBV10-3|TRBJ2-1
TGTGCCACCGAGATCGGACAGGGGCTTTACAATGAGCAGTTCTTC
CATEIGQGLYNEQFF
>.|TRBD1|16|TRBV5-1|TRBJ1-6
TGCGCCAGCAGCTTCCAAGGGGGCCCTATTAATTCACCCCTCCACTTT
CASSFQGGPINSPLHF
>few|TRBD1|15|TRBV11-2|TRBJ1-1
TGTGCCAGCAGCACTCAGGGGGCCTGGAACACTGAAGCTTTCTTT
CASSTQGAWNTEAFF
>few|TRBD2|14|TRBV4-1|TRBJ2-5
TGCGCCAGCAGCCAAGATCCTAGCGGGGAGACCCAGTACTTC
CASSQDPSGETQYF
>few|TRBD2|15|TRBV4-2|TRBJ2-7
TGTGCCAGCAGCCAAGAAACTAGCGGGTTCAACGAGCAGTACTTC
CASSQETSGFNEQYF
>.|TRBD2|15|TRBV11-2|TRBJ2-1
TGTGCCAGCAGCTTAGTGGCGGGGGGGCGTTTGGAGCAGTTCTTC
CASSLVAGGRLEQFF
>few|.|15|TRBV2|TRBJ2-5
TGTGCCAGCAGTGGTGGTACCTCCGTCCAAGAGACCCAGTACTTC
CASSGGTSVQETQYF
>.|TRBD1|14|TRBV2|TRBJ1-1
TGTGCCAGCAACGAACAGGGGATGGGCACTGAAGCTTTCTTT
CASNEQGMGTEAFF
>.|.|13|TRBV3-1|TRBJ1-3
TGTGCCAGTCGGGTTTCCTCTGGAAACACCATATATTTT
CASRVSSGNTIYF
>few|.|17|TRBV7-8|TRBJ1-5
TGTGCCAGCAGCTTAGCCGGGGTGGGCAATGGCAATCAGCCCCAGCATTTT
CASSLAGVGNGNQPQHF
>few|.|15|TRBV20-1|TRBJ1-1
TGCAGTGCAGCGGTGGGGGCAGGGCTGAACACTGAAGCTTTCTTT
CSAAVGAGLNTEAFF
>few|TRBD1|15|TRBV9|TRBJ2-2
TGTGCCAGCAGCCGGACAGGGGAGCTGGGCGGGGAGCTGTTTTTT
CASSRTGELGGELFF
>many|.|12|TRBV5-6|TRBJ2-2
TGTGCCAGCAGCTATGGGACCGGGGAGCTGTTTTTT
CASSYGTGELFF
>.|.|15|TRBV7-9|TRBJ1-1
TGTGCCAGCAGCTTAGGGGGTTACGGAGACACTGAAGCTTTCTTT
CASSLGGYGDTEAFF
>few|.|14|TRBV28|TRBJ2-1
TGTGCCAGCAGTCCACTAGTTGGCGGATTTGAGCAGTTCTTC
CASSPLVGGFEQFF
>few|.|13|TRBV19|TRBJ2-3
TGTGCCAGTTCATACGCCAGAAGAGATACGCAGTATTTT
CASSYARRDTQYF
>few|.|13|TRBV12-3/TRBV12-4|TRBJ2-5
TGTGCCAGCAGTCGTCCCCCCCCAGAGACCCAGTACTTC
CASSRPPPETQYF
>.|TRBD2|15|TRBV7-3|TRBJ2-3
TGTGCCAGCAGCCCAAGTCGGGGGGGCACAGATACGCAGTATTTT
CASSPSRGGTDTQYF
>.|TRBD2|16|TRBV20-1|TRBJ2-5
TGCAGTGCTAGAGACTCTCTAGCGGGGGGGAAAGAGACCCAGTACTTC
CSARDSLAGGKETQYF
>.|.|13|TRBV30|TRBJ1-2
TGTGCCTGGAGTGACACAACAGGCTATGGCTACACCTTC
CAWSDTTGYGYTF
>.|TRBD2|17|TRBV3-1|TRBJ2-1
TGTGCCAGCAGCCAATCAGTGCTAGCGGGGGGAGGTAATGAGCAGTTCTTC
CASSQSVLAGGGNEQFF
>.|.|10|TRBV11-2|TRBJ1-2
TGTGCCAGCAAGGGGCGCATCTACACCTTC
CASKGRIYTF
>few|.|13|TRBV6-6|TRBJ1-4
TGTGCCAGCAGTTACTCGAATAGGGAAAAACTGTTTTTT
CASSYSNREKLFF
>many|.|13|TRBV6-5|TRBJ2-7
TGTGCCTCCAAGGGTAACCTAGGCTACGAGCAGTACTTC
CASKGNLGYEQYF
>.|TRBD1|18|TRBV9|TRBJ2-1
TGTGCCAGCAGCGTAGATTTAGGGGACAGGGGCCTTTACAATGAGCAGTTCTTC
CASSVDLGDRGLYNEQFF
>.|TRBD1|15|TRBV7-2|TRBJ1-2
TGTGCCAGCAGCTTAGGAAGACAGGGGGCAGGTGGCTACACCTTC
CASSLGRQGAGGYTF
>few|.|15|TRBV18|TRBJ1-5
TGTGCCAGCTCACCTAAGGGGTTTGGCAATCAGCCCCAGCATTTT
CASSPKGFGNQPQHF
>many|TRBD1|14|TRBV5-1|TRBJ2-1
TGCGCCAGCAGCTCCGGACAGGGGAATGATGAGCAGTTCTTC
CASSSGQGNDEQFF
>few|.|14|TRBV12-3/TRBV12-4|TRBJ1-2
TGTGCCAGCAGTTTAGCGCATGTCCCGGATGGCTACACCTTC
CASSLAHVPDGYTF
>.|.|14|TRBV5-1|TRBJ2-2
TGCGCCAGCAGCTTGGCCCAAATCCAGGGGGAGCTGTTTTTT
CASSLAQIQGELFF
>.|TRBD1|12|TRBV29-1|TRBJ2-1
TGCAGCGTAGCAACAGGGGGCAGTGAGCAGTTCTTC
CSVATGGSEQFF
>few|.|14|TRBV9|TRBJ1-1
TGTGCCAGCAGCCCTATGGGAGGGGACACTGAAGCTTTCTTT
CASSPMGGDTEAFF
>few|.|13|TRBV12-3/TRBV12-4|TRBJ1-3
TGTGCCAGCAGTCCAAGGACGGGAAACACCATATATTTT
CASSPRTGNTIYF
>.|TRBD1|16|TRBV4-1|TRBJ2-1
TGCGCCAGCAGCGCACCGGGACAGGGCGACTACAATGAGCAGTTCTTC
CASSAPGQGDYNEQFF
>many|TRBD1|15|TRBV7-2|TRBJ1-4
TGTGCCAGCAGCTTAGAGGCAGGGGGCATCGGAAAACTGTTTTTT
CASSLEAGGIGKLFF
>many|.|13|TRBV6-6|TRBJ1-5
TGTGCCAGCAGTAGGAGGGGGGGTCAGCCCCAGCATTTT
CASSRRGGQPQHF
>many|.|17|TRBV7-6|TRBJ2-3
TGTGCCAGCAGCCCGGTCGGGGCGGGTAGAGACACAGATACGCAGTATTTT
CASSPVGAGRDTDTQYF
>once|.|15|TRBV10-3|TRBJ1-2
TGTGCCATCACTCCGCGGACGGCAGTCCTCTATGGCTACACCTTC
CAITPRTAVLYGYTF
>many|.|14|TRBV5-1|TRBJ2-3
TGCGCCAGCAGCAAGGACCGAAGCACAGATACGCAGTATTTT
CASSKDRSTDTQYF
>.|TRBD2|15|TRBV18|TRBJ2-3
TGTGCCAGCTCACAACTAGCGGTTGGAGGGGATACGCAGTATTTT
CASSQLAVGGDTQYF
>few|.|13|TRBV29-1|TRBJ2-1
TGCAGCGTTAATGGAGGGGGATGGGTTGAGCAGTTCTTC
CSVNGGGWVEQFF
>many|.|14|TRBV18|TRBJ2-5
TGTGCCAGCTCACCACAAAGCGTAGGAGAGACCCAGTACTTC
CASSPQSVGETQYF
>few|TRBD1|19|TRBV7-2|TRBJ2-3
TGTGCCAGCAGCTTACCAGGACAGGGCACCCTATCTAGCACAGATACGCAGTATTTT
CASSLPGQGTLSSTDTQYF
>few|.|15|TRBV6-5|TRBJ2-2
TGTGCCAGTGAAACCGGGACGTCCAACACCGGGGAGCTGTTTTTT
CASETGTSNTGELFF
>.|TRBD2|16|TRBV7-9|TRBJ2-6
TGTGCCAGCAGCTTATGGGGGGGCTCTGGGGCCAACGTCCTGACTTTC
CASSLWGGSGANVLTF
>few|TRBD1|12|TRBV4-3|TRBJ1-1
TGCGCCAGCAGCCTAGGACAGGCTGAAGCTTTCTTT
CASSLGQAEAFF
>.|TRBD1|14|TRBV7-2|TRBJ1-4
TGTGCCAGCAGTTCTCAGGGGGCCGGTGAAAAACTGTTTTTT
CASSSQGAGEKLFF
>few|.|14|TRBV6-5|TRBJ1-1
TGTGCCAGCACCTACGGCGGCACGAACACTGAAGCTTTCTTT
CASTYGGTNTEAFF
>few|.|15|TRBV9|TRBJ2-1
TGTGCCAGCAGCGTAGACGCGGGGTTCTACAATGAGCAGTTCTTC
CASSVDAGFYNEQFF
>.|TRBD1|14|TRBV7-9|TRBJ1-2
TGTGCCAGCAGCCAGACAGGGGCTTACTATGGCTACACCTTC
CASSQTGAYYGYTF
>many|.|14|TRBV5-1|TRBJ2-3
TGCGCCAGCAGCTTGGATGCGGGCCCAGATACGCAGTATTTT
CASSLDAGPDTQYF
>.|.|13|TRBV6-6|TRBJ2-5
TGTGCCAGCAGTGTAGGGGTTATGGAGACCCAGTACTTC
CASSVGVMETQYF
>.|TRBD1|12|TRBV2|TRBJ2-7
TGTGCCAGCAGTAAGACAGGGTACGAGCAGTACTTC
CASSKTGYEQYF
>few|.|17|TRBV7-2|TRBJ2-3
TGTGCCAGCAGCTTAGCGCAGGCGGGGGCGTTCACAGATACGCAGTATTTT
CASSLAQAGAFTDTQYF
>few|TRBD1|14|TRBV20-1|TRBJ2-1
TGCAGTGCAAGATCTCAGGGGGCTTACAATGAGCAGTTCTTC
CSARSQGAYNEQFF
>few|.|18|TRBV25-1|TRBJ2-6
TGTGCCACCACCGGGGTCCAAGGACGAAGCTCTGGGGCCAACGTCCTGACTTTC
CATTGVQGRSSGANVLTF
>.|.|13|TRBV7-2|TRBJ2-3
TGTGCCAGCAGCTGGGACCCTAGGGATACGCAGTATTTT
CASSWDPRDTQYF
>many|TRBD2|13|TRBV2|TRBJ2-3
TGTGCCAGCATTGGACTAGCGGGGGCACGGAGGTATTTT
CASIGLAGARRYF